The sequence of this TCR beta chain was determined in a study of OX40 agonist ivuxolimab in advanced cancers. Study information: Patients with hepatocellular carcinoma, melanoma, renal cell or head and neck cancer made up the dose-escalation patients. There were three patients with partial responses, one having hepatocellular carcinoma and two cutaneous melanoma. General study points: Patients with a partial response at 0.1-3.0 mg/kg had among the lowest clonal expansion.

Of note for this clone: Its antigen is not identified.

TCRdb keeps only in-frame clones here, not all; method: immunoSEQ multiplex PCR. The profile covers about 82,000 clones, with more than 80% appearing a single time and 0.2% to 0.25% taken by the ten largest. The germline V gene encodes CDR1 SGHDT and CDR2 YYEEEE. This CDR3 region has 13 residues. Between the trimmed V and J ends, which lost 3 bases and 6 bases, there was a span of 12 bases. The material was CD4+ or CD8+ T cells sorted from blood, obtained in a trial of the OX40 agonist ivuxolimab. The sequence came from an adult with an advanced solid tumor such as melanoma, head and neck, liver or kidney cancer. This chain links TRBV5-6 with TRBJ1-2; possible D gene TRBD1, 6 bases. The CDR3 sequence: CASSSSRGDGYTF. In DNA form, the CDR3 reads TGTGCCAGCAGCTCGAGCAGGGGAGATGGCTACACCTTC.